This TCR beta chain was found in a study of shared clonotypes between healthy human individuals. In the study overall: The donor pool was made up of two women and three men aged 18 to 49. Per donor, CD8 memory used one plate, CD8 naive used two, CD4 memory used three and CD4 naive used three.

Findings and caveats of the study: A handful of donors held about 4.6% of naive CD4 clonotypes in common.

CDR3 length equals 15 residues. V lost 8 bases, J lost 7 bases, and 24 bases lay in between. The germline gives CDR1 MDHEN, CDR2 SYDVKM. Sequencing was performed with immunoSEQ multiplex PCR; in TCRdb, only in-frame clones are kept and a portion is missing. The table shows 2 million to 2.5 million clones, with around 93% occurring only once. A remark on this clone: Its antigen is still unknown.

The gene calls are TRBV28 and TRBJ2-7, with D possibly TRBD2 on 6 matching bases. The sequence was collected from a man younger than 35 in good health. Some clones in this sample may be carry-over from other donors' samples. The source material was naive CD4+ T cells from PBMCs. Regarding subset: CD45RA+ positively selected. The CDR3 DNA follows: TGTGCCAGCGGGGTGGGGTCGGGGCAGGAGGGTGAGCAGTACTTC. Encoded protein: CASGVGSGQEGEQYF.